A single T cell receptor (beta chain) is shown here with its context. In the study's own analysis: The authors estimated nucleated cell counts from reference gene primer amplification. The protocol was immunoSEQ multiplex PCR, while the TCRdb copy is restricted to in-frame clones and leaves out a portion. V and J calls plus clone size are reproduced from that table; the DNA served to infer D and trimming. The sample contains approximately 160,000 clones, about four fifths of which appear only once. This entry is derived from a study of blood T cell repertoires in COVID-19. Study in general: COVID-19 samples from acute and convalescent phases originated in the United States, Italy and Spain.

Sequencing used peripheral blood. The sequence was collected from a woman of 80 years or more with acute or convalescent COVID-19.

CDR3 residues: CASSPTRGEKLFF. DNA of the CDR3: TGTGCCAGCAGCCCGACTCGTGGGGAAAAACTGTTTTTT. The rearrangement joins TRBV7-3 to TRBJ1-4; D is unclear. The CDR3 consists of 13 residues. Trimming pared 5 bases from V and 8 bases from J, leaving 12 bases between. Germline V gene sequence: CDR1 SGHTA, CDR2 FQGTGA.